Sequencing of this TCR beta chain was carried out in a study of cytomegalovirus exposure and HLA in healthy donors. Study context: It was reported in a later analysis that the 95 to 150 validation repertoires used the same platform as the 666 first-cohort repertoires. Study-wide points: Many donors shared some public TCRs, even though most TCR sequences were rare.

The CDR3 has 12 residues. The germline V gene has CDR1 SQVTM and CDR2 ANQGSEA. The V gene lost 4 bases and the J gene lost 0 bases, with 4 bases spanning the gap. Of note for this clone: Its target is not known.

Sequencing was performed with immunoSEQ multiplex PCR; in TCRdb, only in-frame clones are kept and a portion is missing. The table lists 71,000 or so clones, around 95% of them singletons, with 1.4% in the top ten. Sequencing was done on a sample of PBMCs. The sequence came from a man in his late teens or twenties in good health and CMV-seropositive. This chain uses TRBV29-1 with TRBJ1-3; D uncertain. This CDR3 is CSVAYSGNTIYF. The CDR3 DNA reads as TGCAGCGTTGCCTACTCTGGAAACACCATATATTTT.